The T cell receptor (beta chain) under discussion was sequenced for a study of T cell responses to AZD1222 COVID-19 vaccine (dated by TCRdb to about 2021). Regarding the research as a whole: A total of 233 trial participants underwent TCR sequencing, of whom about 200 had received two doses of AZD1222 and some 25 had received two doses of the MenACWY control vaccine. Enrollment into the trials was organized by age into subgroups of 18-55, 56-69 and 70-plus years, and those subgroups contained roughly 150, 30 and 60 TCR-sequenced participants, respectively.

Explained via the paper, the time point label denotes: baseline before first vaccination. What this sample's treatment or condition label stands for: meningococcal conjugate vaccine given as trial control. Vaccinee samples were obtained from the UK trials COV001 and COV002, which included a single-blind randomized controlled phase 2/3 trial of AZD1222 (ChAdOx1 nCoV-19) in healthy adults. Trial participant PBMC samples were collected at day 0 and day 28 after the second dose for TCRbeta chain sequencing. Trimming accounts for 4 bases at V and 3 bases at J, while the number of junction bases matched to no gene is 5. The cysteine opens and the phenylalanine closes a CDR3 of 16 amino acids. Only the CDR3 region is kept as DNA, spanning 48 bases read in frame from base 1. CDR1 LGHNA and CDR2 YSLEER were looked up in the germline V gene. The CDR3 regions of human TCRbeta chains were subjected to immunosequencing. On the study's bioinformatics: TCRs in the repertoires were compared against a reference library of SARS-CoV-2-specific TCRs that had been generated with the MIRA antigen-specificity platform. Breadth meant the fraction of unique TCRs that were SARS-CoV-2-associated, whereas depth meant the fraction of total T cells that were SARS-CoV-2-associated. Using the MIRA data, each spike-specific TCR was assigned both to the spike region to which the TCR was reactive and to a CD4 or CD8 class. Log10-transformed breadth and depth values were compared by one-way ANOVA with Sidak's multiple comparisons tests. The table was pulled from immuneACCESS by TCRdb, which kept in-frame rearrangements only. Such tables lose some clones; where checked, under half of the loss comes from unresolved V genes, and the rest has no known cause. V, J and clone size are those of that table, while D and trimming were read from the DNA. In this sample the table shows about 190,000 clones, more than 75% of which occur a single time. The ten most abundant clones make up about 3% of the sample.

Concerning this clone: There is no known antigen for this receptor. There are no base qualities to consult, and no much larger clone falls within one base.

On the study overall, not on this receptor specifically: Participants were mostly white British and included more females than males, and it was suggested by the authors that clonal diversity may have been underestimated. The vaccine-associated CD4 TCRs covered the entire spike protein, and the dominant responses fell in regions 160-218 and 743-854. After two AZD1222 doses, both the breadth and the depth of spike-specific TCRs were significantly higher than at day 0 and than in MenACWY recipients. Conclusions about previously exposed vaccinees are limited because only five to seven AZD1222 recipients were SARS-CoV-2 seropositive at baseline. Because no samples from the day 14 peak response were available, repertoires could be characterized only after the peak T cell response. Reportedly, almost half of the unique spike-specific TCRs recognized epitopes lying outside the regions that are mutated in the B.1.351 and B.1.1.7 variants. In the small 56-69-year group, the increase in depth fell short of significance, most likely because of low power.

The rearrangement joined TRBV4-3 to TRBJ2-1, with 11 bases aligning to TRBD2. This specimen was peripheral blood, taken on day 0 of MenACWY control vaccination. The receptor was isolated from an adult in good health. The CDR3 corresponds to CASSPASGGIYNEQFF. The DNA sequence is given as TGCGCCAGCAGCCCCGCTAGCGGGGGGATCTACAATGAGCAGTTCTTC.